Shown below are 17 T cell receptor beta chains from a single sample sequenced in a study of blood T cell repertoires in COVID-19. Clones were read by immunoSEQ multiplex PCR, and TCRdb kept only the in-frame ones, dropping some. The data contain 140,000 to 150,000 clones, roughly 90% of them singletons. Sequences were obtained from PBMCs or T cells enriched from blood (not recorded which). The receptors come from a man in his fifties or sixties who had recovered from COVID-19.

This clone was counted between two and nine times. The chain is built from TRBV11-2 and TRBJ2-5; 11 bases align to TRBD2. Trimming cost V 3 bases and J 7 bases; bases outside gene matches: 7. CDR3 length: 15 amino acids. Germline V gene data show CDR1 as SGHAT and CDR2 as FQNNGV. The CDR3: CASSFSGGATGTQYF. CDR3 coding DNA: TGTGCCAGCAGCTTTAGCGGGGGGGCGACGGGGACCCAGTACTTC.

The CDR3 reads CASSARLAAYNEQFF. Written as DNA, the CDR3 is TGTGCCAGCAGTGCCCGACTAGCAGCCTACAATGAGCAGTTCTTC. The chain has TRBV2 and TRBJ2-1, with 7 bases lining up with TRBD2. J lost 2 bases, V lost 4 bases, and 5 bases had no gene match. The CDR3 covers 15 residues. CDR1 is SNHLY and CDR2 is FYNNEI in the germline V gene.

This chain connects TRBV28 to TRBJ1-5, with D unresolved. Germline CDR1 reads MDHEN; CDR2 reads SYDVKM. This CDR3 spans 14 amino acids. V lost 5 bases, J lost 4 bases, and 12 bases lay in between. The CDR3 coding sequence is TGTGCCAGCAGTCCCAACCCAGGTAATCAGCCCCAGCATTTT. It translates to CASSPNPGNQPQHF.

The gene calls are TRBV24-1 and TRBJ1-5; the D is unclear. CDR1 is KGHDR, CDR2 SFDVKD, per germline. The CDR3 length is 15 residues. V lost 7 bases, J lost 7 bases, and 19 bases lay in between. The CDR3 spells CATSPRSGVPQPQHF. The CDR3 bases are TGTGCCACCAGCCCCCGATCGGGAGTACCGCAGCCCCAGCATTTT.

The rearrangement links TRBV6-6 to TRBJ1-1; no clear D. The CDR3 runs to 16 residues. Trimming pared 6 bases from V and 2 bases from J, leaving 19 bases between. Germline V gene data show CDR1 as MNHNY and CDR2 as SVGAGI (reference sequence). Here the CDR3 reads CASRDHQGRANTEAFF. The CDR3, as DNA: TGTGCCAGCAGAGACCATCAAGGGAGGGCCAACACTGAAGCTTTCTTT.

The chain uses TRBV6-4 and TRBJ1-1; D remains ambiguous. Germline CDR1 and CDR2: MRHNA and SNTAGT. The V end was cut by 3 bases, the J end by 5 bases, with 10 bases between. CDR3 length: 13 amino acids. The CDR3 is CASSEFRGTEAFF. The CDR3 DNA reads TGTGCCAGCAGTGAATTCAGAGGAACTGAAGCTTTCTTT.

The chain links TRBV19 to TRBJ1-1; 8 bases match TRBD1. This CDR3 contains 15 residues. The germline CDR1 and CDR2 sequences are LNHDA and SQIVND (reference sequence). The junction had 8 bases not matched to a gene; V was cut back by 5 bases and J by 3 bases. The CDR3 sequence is CASSLPDRVYTEAFF. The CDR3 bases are TGTGCCAGTAGTTTGCCGGACAGGGTCTACACTGAAGCTTTCTTT.

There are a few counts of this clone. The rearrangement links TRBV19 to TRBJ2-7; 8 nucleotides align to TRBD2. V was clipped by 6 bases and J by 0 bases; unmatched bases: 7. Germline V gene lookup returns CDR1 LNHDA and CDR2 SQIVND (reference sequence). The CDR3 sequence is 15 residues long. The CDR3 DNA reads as TGTGCCAGTAGCATCACTAGCGGAGACTCCTACGAGCAGTACTTC. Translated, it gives CASSITSGDSYEQYF.

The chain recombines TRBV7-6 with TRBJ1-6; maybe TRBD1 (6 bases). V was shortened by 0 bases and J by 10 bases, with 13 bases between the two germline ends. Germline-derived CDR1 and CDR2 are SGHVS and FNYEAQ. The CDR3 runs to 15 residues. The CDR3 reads CASSLAQDRPSPLHF. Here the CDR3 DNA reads TGTGCCAGCAGCTTAGCGCAGGACAGACCATCACCCCTCCACTTT.

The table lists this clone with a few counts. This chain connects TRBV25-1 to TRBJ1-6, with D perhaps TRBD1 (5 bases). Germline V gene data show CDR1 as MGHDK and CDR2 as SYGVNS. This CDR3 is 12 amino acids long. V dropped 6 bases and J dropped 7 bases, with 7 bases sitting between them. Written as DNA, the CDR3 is TGTGCCAGCAGCCGACAGAATTCACCCCTCCACTTT. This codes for CASSRQNSPLHF.

The CDR3 coding sequence is TGTGCCAGCAGCCAAGATCGGGCAGGGGATGGTGGCTACACCTTC. Translated: CASSQDRAGDGGYTF. The chain recombines TRBV3-1 (or the pseudogene TRBV3-2) with TRBJ1-2, with a possible D match to TRBD1 (6 bases). The germline V gene has CDR1 LGHDT and CDR2 YNNKEL (reference sequence). The ends were cut back, 0 bases at V and 7 bases at J, with 15 bases in the middle. This CDR3 is built from 15 residues.

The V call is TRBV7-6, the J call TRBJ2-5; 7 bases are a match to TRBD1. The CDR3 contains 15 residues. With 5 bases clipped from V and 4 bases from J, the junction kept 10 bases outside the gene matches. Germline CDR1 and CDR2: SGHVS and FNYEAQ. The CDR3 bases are TGTGCCAGCAGCCCTCCGGAGGACAGGCGAGAGACCCAGTACTTC. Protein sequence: CASSPPEDRRETQYF.

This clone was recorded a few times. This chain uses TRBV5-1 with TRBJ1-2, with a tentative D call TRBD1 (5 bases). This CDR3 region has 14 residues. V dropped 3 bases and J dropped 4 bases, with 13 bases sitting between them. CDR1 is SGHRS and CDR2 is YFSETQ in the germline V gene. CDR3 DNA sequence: TGCGCCAGCAGCTCACACGACAGTCTCTATGGCTACACCTTC. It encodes CASSSHDSLYGYTF.

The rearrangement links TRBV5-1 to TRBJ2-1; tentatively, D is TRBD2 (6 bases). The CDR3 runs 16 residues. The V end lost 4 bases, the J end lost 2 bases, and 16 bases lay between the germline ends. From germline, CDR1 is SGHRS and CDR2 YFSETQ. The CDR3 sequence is CASSAGSGFTYNEQFF. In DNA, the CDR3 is TGCGCCAGCAGCGCGGGGAGTGGCTTTACCTACAATGAGCAGTTCTTC.

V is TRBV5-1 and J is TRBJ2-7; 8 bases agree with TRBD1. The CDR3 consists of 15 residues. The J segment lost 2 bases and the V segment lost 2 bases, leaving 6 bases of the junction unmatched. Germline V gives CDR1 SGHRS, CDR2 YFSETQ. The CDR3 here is CASSFRQGTTYEQYF. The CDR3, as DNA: TGCGCCAGCAGCTTCCGACAGGGGACCACCTACGAGCAGTACTTC.

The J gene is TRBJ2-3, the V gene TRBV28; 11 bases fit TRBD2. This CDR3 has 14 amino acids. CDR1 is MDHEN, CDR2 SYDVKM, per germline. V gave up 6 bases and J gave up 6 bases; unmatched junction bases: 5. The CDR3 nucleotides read TGTGCCAGCAGGCAGGGACTAGCGGCTGATACGCAGTATTTT. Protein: CASRQGLAADTQYF.

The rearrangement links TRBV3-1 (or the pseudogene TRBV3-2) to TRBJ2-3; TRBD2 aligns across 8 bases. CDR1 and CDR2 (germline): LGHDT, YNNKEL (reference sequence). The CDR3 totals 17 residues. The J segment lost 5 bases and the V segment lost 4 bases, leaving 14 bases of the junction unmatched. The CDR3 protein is CASSRYKSGTRKDTQYF. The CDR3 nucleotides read TGTGCCAGCAGCCGGTACAAATCCGGGACTAGAAAAGATACGCAGTATTTT.